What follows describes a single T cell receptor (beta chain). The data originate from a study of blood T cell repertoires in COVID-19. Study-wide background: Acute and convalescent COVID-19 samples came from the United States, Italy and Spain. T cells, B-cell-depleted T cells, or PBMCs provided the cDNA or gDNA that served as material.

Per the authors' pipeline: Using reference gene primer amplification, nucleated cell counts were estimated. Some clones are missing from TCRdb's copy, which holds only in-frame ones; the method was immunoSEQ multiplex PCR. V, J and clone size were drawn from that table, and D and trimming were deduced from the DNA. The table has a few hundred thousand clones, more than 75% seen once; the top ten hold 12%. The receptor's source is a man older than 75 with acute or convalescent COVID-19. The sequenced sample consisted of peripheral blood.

CDR3 residues: CASNWDSSYGYTF. CDR3 sequence (DNA): TGCGCCAGCAACTGGGACAGTAGCTATGGCTACACCTTC. J is TRBJ1-2 and V is TRBV5-1; 7 nucleotides line up with TRBD1. With V trimmed by 6 bases and J by 4 bases, 6 bases remained unmatched. The germline gives CDR1 SGHRS, CDR2 YFSETQ. The CDR3 runs to 13 residues.